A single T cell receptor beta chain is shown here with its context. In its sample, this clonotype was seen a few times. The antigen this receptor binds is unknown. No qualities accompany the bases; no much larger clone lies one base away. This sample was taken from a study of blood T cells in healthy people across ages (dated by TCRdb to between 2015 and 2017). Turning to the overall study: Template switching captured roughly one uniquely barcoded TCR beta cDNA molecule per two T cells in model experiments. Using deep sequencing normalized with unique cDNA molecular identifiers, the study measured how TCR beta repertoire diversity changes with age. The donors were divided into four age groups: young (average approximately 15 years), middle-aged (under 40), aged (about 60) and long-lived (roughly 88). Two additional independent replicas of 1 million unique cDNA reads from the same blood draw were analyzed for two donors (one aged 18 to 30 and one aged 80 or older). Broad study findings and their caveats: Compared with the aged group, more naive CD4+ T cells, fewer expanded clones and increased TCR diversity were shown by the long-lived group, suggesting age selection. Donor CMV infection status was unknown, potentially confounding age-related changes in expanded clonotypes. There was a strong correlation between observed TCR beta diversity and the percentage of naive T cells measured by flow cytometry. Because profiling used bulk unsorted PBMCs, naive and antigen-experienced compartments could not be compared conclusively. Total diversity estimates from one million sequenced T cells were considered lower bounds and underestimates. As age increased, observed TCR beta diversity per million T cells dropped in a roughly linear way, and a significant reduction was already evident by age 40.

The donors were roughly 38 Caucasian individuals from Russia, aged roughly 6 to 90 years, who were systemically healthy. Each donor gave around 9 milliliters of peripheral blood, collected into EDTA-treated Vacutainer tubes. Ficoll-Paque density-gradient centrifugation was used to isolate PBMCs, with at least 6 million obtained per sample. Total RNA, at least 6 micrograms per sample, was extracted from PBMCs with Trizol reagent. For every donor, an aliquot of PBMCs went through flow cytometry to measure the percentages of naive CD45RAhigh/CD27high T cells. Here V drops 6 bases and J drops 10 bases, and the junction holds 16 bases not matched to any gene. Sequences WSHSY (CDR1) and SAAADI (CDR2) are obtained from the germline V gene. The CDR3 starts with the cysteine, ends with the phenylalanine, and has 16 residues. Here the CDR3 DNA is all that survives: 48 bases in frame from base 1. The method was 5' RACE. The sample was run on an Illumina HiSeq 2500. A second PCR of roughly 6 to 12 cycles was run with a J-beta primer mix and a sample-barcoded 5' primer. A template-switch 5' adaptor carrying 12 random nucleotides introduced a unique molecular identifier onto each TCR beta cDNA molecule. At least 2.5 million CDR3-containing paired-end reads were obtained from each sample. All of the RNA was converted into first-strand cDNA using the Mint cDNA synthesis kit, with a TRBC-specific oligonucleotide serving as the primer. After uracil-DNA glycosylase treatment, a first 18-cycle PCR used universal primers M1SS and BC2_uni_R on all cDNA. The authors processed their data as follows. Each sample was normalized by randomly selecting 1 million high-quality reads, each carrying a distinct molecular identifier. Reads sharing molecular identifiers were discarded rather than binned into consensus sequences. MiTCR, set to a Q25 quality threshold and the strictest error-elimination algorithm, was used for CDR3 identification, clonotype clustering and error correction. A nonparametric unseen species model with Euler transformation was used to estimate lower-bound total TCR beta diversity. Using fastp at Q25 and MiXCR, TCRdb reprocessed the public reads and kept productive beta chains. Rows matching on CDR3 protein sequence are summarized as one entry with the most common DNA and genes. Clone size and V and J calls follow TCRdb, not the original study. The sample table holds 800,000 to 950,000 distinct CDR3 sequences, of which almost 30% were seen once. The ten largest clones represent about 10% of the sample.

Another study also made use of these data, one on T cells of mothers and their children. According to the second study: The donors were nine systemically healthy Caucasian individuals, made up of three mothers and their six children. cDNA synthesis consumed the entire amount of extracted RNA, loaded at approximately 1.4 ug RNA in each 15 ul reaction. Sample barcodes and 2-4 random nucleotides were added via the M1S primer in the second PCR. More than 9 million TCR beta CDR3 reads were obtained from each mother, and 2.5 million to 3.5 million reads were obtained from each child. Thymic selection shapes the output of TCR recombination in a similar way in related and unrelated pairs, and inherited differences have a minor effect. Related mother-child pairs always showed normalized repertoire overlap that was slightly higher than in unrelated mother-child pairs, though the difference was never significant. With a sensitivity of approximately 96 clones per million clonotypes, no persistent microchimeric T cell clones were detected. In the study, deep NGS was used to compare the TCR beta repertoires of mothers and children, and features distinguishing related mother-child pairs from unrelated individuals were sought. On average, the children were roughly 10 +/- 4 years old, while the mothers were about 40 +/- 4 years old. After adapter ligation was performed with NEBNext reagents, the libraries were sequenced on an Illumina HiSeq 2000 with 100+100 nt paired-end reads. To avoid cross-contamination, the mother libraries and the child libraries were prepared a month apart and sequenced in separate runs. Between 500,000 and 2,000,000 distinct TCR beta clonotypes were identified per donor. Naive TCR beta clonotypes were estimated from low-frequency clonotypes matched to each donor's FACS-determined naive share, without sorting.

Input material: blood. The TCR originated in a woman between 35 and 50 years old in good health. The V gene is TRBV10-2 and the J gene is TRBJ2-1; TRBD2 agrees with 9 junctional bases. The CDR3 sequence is CASSPPTSGPAREQFF. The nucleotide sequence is TGCGCCAGCAGCCCGCCAACTAGCGGGCCCGCCCGAGAGCAGTTCTTC.